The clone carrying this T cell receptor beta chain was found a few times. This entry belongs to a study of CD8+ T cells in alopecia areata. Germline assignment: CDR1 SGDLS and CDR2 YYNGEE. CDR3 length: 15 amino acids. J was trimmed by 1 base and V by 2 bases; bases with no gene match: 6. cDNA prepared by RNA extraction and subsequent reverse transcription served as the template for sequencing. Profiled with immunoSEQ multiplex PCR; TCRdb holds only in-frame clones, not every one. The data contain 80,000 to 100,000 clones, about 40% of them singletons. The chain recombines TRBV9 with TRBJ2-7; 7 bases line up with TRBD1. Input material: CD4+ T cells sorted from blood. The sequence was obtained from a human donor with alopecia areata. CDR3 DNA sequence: TGTGCCAGCAGCGTCGGTCCGGGACAGTCCTACGAGCAGTACTTC. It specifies CASSVGPGQSYEQYF.